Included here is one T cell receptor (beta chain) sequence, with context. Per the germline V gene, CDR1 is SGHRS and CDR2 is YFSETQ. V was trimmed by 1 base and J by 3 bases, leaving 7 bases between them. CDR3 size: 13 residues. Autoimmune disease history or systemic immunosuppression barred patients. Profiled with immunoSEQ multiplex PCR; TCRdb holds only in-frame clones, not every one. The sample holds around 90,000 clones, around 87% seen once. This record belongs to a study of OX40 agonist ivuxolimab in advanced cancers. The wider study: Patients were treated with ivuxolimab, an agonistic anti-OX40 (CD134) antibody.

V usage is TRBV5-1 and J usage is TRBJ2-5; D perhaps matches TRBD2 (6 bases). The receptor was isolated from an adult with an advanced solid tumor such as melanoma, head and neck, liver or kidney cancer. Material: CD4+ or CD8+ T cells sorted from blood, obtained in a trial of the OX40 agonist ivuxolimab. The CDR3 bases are TGCGCCAGCAGCTTGTGGGGGGAAGAGACCCAGTACTTC. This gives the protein CASSLWGEETQYF.